This T cell receptor beta chain stems from a study of blood T cell repertoires in COVID-19. For the study at large: The samples span acute and convalescent COVID-19 from the United States, Italy and Spain. Nucleic acid was either cDNA or gDNA, and it came from T cells, B-cell-depleted T cells, or PBMCs.

In the original processing: Nucleated cell number was recorded as an estimate derived from reference gene primer amplification. The repertoire was sequenced with immunoSEQ multiplex PCR; TCRdb's copy has only in-frame clones and lacks some. The V and J calls and clone size are taken from that table; D and trimming were inferred from the DNA. The repertoire holds 29,000 or so clones, with more than 75% as singletons. This clone is a singleton in its sample. The V gene end was trimmed by 2 bases and the J gene end by 1 base; junction bases not matched to a gene: 1. This CDR3 comprises 14 residues. CDR1 and CDR2 from the germline V gene are SGHDT and YYEEEE.

Input material: peripheral blood. The receptor's source is a woman in her 70s with acute or convalescent COVID-19. The rearrangement joins TRBV5-6 to TRBJ2-5; 8 bases are shared with TRBD2. As DNA, the CDR3 is TGTGCCAGCAGCTTTAGCGGGGCCCAAGAGACCCAGTACTTC. Protein: CASSFSGAQETQYF.